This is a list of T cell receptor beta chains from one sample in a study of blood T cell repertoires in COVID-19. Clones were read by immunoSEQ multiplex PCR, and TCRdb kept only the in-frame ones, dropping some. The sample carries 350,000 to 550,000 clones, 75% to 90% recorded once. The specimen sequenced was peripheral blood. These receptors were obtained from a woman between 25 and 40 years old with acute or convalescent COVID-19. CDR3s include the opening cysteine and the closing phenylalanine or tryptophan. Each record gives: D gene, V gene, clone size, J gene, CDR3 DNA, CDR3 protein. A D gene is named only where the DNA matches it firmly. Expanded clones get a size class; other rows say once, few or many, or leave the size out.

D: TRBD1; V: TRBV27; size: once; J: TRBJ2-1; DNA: TGTGCCAGCAGCGCCCTGGGACAGGGAGGCCGTAATGAGCAGTTCTTC; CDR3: CASSALGQGGRNEQFF
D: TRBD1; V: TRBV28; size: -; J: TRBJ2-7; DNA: TGTGCCAGCAGCCGGACAGGGGGTAAATACGAGCAGTACTTC; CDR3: CASSRTGGKYEQYF
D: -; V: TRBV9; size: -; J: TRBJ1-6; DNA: TGTGCCAGCAGCCCGAGGACCGGGGGGAATTCACCCCTCCACTTT; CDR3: CASSPRTGGNSPLHF
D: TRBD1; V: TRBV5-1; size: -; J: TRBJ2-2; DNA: TGCGCCAGCAGCTCTCAGGGACAGGGAAGGACCGGGGAGCTGTTTTTT; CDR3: CASSSQGQGRTGELFF
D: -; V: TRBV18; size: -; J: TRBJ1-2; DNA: TGTGCCAGCTCACAACAGACAGAAATCTATGGCTACACCTTC; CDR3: CASSQQTEIYGYTF
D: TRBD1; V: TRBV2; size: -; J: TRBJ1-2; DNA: TGTGCCAGCAGACAGGGGGACAGGGGGAACTATGGCTACACCTTC; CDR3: CASRQGDRGNYGYTF
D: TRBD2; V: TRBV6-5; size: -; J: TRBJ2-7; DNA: TGTGCCAGCAGTTACTCAAGCGGGGGGGCCTACGAGCAGTACTTC; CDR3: CASSYSSGGAYEQYF
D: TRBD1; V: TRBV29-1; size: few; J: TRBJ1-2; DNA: TGCAGCGTTGATCGACGGATCCTCCTTCAGGGGGACTATGGCTACACCTTC; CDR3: CSVDRRILLQGDYGYTF
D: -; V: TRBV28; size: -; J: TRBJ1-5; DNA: TGTGCCAACGGGAACGGAGATCGCAATCAGCCCCAGCATTTT; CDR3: CANGNGDRNQPQHF
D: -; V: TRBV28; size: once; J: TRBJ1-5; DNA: TGTGCCAGCAGTTTCAACGGGGGGGCGGATCAGCCCCAGCATTTT; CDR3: CASSFNGGADQPQHF
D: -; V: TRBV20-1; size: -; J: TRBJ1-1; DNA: TGCAGTGCTAGCAAAATCACTGAAGCTTTCTTT; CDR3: CSASKITEAFF
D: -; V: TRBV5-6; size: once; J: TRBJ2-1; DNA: TGTGCCAGCAGCTTGGGCCAGGCCAGTGTCCATGAGCAGTTCTTC; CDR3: CASSLGQASVHEQFF
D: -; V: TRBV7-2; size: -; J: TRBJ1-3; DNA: TGTGCCAGCAGCTTGGCGGGTCTCTCTGGAAACACCATATATTTT; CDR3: CASSLAGLSGNTIYF
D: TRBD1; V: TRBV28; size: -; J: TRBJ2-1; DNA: TGTGCCAGCAGTATGGGGACAGGGTCCACCTACAATGAGCAGTTCTTC; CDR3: CASSMGTGSTYNEQFF
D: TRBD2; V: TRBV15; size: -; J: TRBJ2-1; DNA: TGTGCCACCAGCGCAACTAGCGGGGTTCGGCATGAGCAGTTCTTC; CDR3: CATSATSGVRHEQFF
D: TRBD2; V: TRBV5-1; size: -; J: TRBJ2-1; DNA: TGCGCCAGCAGCTCGATAGCGGGGTTTTACAATGAGCAGTTCTTC; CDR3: CASSSIAGFYNEQFF
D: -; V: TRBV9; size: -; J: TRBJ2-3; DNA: TGTGCCAGCAGCCTTAGAGACAGGTACACAGATACGCAGTATTTT; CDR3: CASSLRDRYTDTQYF
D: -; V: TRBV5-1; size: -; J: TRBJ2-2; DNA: TGCGCCAGCAGCTTTGGAGTCGCCGGGGAGCTGTTTTTT; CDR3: CASSFGVAGELFF
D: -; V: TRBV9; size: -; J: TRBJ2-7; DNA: TGTGCCAGCAGCGCGGCCTACGAGCAGTACTTC; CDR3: CASSAAYEQYF
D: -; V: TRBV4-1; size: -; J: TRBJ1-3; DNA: TGCGCCAGCAGCCTGGGCCAGACTGGAAACACCATATATTTT; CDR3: CASSLGQTGNTIYF
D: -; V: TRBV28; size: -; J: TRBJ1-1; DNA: TGTGCCAGCACTCGTTTAGGGGGGAACACTGAAGCTTTCTTT; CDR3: CASTRLGGNTEAFF
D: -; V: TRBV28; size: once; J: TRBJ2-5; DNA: TGTGCCAGCAGTATGGGCGGCGGGGAGACCCAGTACTTC; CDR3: CASSMGGGETQYF
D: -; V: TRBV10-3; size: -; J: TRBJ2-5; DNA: TGTGCCCCCCATCACCCGACGGGAAAAGAGACCCAGTACTTC; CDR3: CAPHHPTGKETQYF
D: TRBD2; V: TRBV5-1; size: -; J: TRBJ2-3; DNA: TGCGCCAGCAGCATCCTAGCGGGGTCGGCAGATACGCAGTATTTT; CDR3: CASSILAGSADTQYF
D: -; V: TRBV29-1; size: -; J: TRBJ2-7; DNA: TGCAGCGTTAGGGGTGCGAGCACCTACGAGCAGTACTTC; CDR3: CSVRGASTYEQYF
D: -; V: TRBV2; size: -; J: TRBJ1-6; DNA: TGTGCCAGCAGTACGAGCTCCTATAATTCACCCCTCCACTTT; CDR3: CASSTSSYNSPLHF